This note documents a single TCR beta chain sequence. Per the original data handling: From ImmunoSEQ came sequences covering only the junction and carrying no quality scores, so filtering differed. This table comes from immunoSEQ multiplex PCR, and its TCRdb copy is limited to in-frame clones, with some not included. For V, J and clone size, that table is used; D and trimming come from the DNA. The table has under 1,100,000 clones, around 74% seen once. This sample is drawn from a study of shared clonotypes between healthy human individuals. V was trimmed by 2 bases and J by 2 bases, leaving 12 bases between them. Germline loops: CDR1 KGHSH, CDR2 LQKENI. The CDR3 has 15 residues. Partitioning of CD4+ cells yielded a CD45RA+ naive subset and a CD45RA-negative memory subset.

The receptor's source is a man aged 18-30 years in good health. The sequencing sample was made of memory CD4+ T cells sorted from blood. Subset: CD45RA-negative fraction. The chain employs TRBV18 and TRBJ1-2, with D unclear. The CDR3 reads CASSPASDINYGYTF. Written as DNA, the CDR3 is TGTGCCAGCTCACCAGCATCCGACATAAACTATGGCTACACCTTC. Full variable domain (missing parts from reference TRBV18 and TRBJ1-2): NAGVMQNPRHLVRRRGQEARLRCSPMKGHSHVYWYRQLPEEGLKFMVYLQKENIIDESGMPKERFSAEFPKEGPSILRIQQVVRGDSAAYFCASSPASDINYGYTFGSGTRLTVV.